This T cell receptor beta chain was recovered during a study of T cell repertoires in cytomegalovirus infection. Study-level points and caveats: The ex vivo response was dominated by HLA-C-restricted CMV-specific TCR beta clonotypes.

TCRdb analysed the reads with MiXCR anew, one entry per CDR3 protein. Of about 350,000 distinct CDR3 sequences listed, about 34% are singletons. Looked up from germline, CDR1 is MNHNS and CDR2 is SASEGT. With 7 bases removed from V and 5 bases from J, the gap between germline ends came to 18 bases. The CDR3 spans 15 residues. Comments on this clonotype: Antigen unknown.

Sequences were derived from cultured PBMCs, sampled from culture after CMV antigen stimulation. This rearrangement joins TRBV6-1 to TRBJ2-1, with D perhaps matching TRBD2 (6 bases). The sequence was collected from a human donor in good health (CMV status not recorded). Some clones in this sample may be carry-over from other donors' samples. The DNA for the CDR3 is TGTGCCAGCAAACGGGACTTAAGCCCTAACAATGAGCAGTTCTTC. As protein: CASKRDLSPNNEQFF.